This is a list of T cell receptor beta chains from one sample in a study of blood T cell repertoires in COVID-19. Sequencing was performed with immunoSEQ multiplex PCR; in TCRdb, only in-frame clones are kept and a portion is missing. In the table there are fewer than 110,000 clones, roughly 83% of which are singletons. Sequencing used peripheral blood. All receptors come from a human donor in a cohort sampled during active COVID-19. The CDR3 runs from the conserved cysteine through the conserved F or W. The D gene is left open where the match is weak.

J,length,V,D,CDR3
TRBJ2-2,14,TRBV11-2,-,CASSPDFVTGELFF
TRBJ2-3,18,TRBV4-3,TRBD2,CASSRRSLAGGRGDTQYF
TRBJ2-1,16,TRBV25-1,TRBD1,CASRKPRDRVLSCRFF
TRBJ1-5,17,TRBV18,-,CASSPGGGRKGNQPQHF
TRBJ1-2,14,TRBV5-4,-,CASSWRADPYGYTF
TRBJ1-3,15,TRBV11-2,-,CASSITGLSGNTIYF
TRBJ2-1,16,TRBV7-9,-,CASSLALAGGLGEQFF
TRBJ1-1,13,TRBV5-4,-,CASSRDYNTEAFF
TRBJ1-1,14,TRBV19,-,CASSGIGMNTEAFF
TRBJ2-7,15,TRBV6-5,-,CASRGRGTVSYEQYF
TRBJ2-3,15,TRBV30,TRBD1,CAWSRVRGPSDTQYF
TRBJ1-6,15,TRBV3-1/TRBV3-2,TRBD1,CASSRDRADNSPLHF
TRBJ2-5,14,TRBV28,-,CASSPQGGGETQYF
TRBJ1-5,15,TRBV7-2,TRBD1,CASSWQGARGQPQHF
TRBJ2-3,15,TRBV5-4,TRBD1,CASSAGQGAPDTQYF
TRBJ1-4,15,TRBV15,-,CATSRVKGVREKLFF
TRBJ1-3,14,TRBV18,-,CASSPSGSGNTIYF
TRBJ1-2,14,TRBV2,-,CASSVDMGTYGYTF
TRBJ2-5,13,TRBV7-2,-,CASSRGLGQTQYF
TRBJ1-1,14,TRBV11-1,-,CASSRDTGSTEAFF
TRBJ2-3,16,TRBV5-6,-,CASSSLLVRGTDTQYF
TRBJ2-1,16,TRBV7-6,TRBD2,CASSLVTSGPRNEQFF
TRBJ2-4,14,TRBV5-1,TRBD2,CASSPIAGVNIQYF
TRBJ1-2,14,TRBV24-1,-,CATSHQGLDYGYTF
TRBJ1-2,17,TRBV6-2/TRBV6-3,TRBD1,CASSYPSTGVVNYGYTF
TRBJ2-3,16,TRBV5-1,-,CASSLPGISSTDTQYF
TRBJ2-7,15,TRBV5-1,-,CASSPDSDPFYEQYF
TRBJ1-1,16,TRBV7-2,-,CASSLELGQGSTEAFF
TRBJ2-5,15,TRBV7-2,-,CASSLGLGLQETQYF
TRBJ1-3,15,TRBV9,-,CASSVGQGASNTIYF
TRBJ2-1,19,TRBV6-2/TRBV6-3,TRBD2,CASSPSGTSLKFQSNEQFF
TRBJ2-7,14,TRBV7-9,TRBD1,CASSGTASSYEQYF
TRBJ2-1,14,TRBV11-2,TRBD2,CASSLALAGGEQFF
TRBJ2-7,14,TRBV6-5,-,CASERDFLPGEQYF
TRBJ1-3,17,TRBV19,TRBD1,CASSMTGTGRTGNTIYF
TRBJ2-2,14,TRBV9,-,CASSPTTNTGELFF
TRBJ2-7,14,TRBV18,-,CASSPPSGLYEQYF
TRBJ1-1,14,TRBV7-3,-,CASSLNPGNTEAFF
TRBJ1-1,14,TRBV15,TRBD1,CATSRGQGITEAFF
TRBJ2-7,12,TRBV25-1,-,CASSVQGYEQYF
TRBJ1-2,16,TRBV19,-,CASSIPSVEGHYGYTF
TRBJ2-3,14,TRBV3-1/TRBV3-2,-,CASSLRGTTDTQYF
TRBJ2-7,19,TRBV7-2,TRBD2,CASSLPRLAGGPRTYEQYF
TRBJ1-2,14,TRBV6-5,-,CASKPQGTNYGYTF
TRBJ2-1,16,TRBV18,-,CASSPQTYDRNNEQFF
TRBJ2-7,15,TRBV2,-,CASSEVYLGGDKQYF
TRBJ2-2,16,TRBV7-6,TRBD2,CASRRTSGTNTGELFF
TRBJ2-3,17,TRBV4-3,TRBD2,CASSLGTSGTSTDTQYF
TRBJ1-1,13,TRBV15,-,CATSRAPTDKAFF
TRBJ1-2,12,TRBV12-3/TRBV12-4,-,CASTNPRSGYTF